The 11 T cell receptor beta chains below all came from one sample that was sequenced in a study of ipilimumab plus nivolumab after autologous stem cell transplantation. Profiled with immunoSEQ multiplex PCR; TCRdb holds only in-frame clones, not every one. The sample records about 12,000 clones, approximately 70% being singletons. Sequencing used PBMCs, obtained in a trial of ipilimumab plus nivolumab as post-transplant consolidation. These receptors all stem from a male donor with diffuse large B-cell lymphoma.

The genes are TRBV7-6 and TRBJ1-1; D may be TRBD1 (5 bases). Between the trimmed V and J ends, which lost 1 base and 3 bases, there was a span of 15 bases. This CDR3 spans 16 amino acids. Per germline, CDR1 SGHVS and CDR2 FNYEAQ. This CDR3 reads CASSLDTSGKDTEAFF. The CDR3 nucleotides read TGTGCCAGCAGCTTAGACACATCAGGGAAGGACACTGAAGCTTTCTTT.

The gene calls are TRBV7-9 and TRBJ2-7; TRBD1 agrees at 7 bases. J gave up 4 bases and V 5 bases, and 8 bases lay outside the gene matches. Germline V gene sequence: CDR1 SEHNR, CDR2 FQNEAQ (reference sequence). The CDR3 runs to 14 residues. CDR3 amino acids: CASSDRQGLYEQYF. The CDR3 DNA reads TGTGCCAGCAGCGACCGACAGGGATTGTACGAGCAGTACTTC.

With respect to this clone: Possible read error: a much larger clone is one base away. The chain has TRBV4-1 and TRBJ1-1, with D perhaps matching TRBD1 (6 bases). Germline assignment: CDR1 MGHRA and CDR2 YSYEKL. The CDR3 has 16 amino acids. CDR3 residues: CASSVGGNGGNTEAFF. CDR3 nucleotides: TGTGCCAGCAGCGTAGGGGGAAACGGGGGGAACACTGAAGCTTTCTTT.

The V and J genes are TRBV10-3 and TRBJ2-5; D not resolved. V was clipped by 7 bases and J by 1 base, with 10 bases between them. This CDR3 region has 13 residues. Germline CDR1 reads ENHRY; CDR2 reads SYGVKD. This chain's CDR3 is CAINGRPQETQYF. The CDR3 DNA is TGTGCCATCAATGGACGGCCCCAAGAGACCCAGTACTTC.

The sample holds a few counts of this clone. The chain links TRBV13 to TRBJ2-1; 7 nucleotides match TRBD1. Germline assignment: CDR1 PRHDT and CDR2 FYEKMQ (reference sequence). The V gene end was trimmed by 1 base and the J gene end by 5 bases; junction bases not matched to a gene: 14. This CDR3 spans 18 amino acids. CDR3 DNA sequence: TGTGCCAGCAGCTTAGAAGGCACCCGGCCCCAGGGGGACAATGAGCAGTTCTTC. It is translated as CASSLEGTRPQGDNEQFF.

This clone was counted a single time. The chain links TRBV18 to TRBJ1-2; D is possibly TRBD1 (5 bases). The ends were cut back, 2 bases at V and 3 bases at J, with 7 bases in the middle. The CDR3 is 13 residues long. Germline V CDR1 and CDR2: KGHSH, LQKENI. The CDR3 DNA follows: TGTGCCAGCTCACCAGGGGCAGACTATGGCTACACCTTC. Its translation: CASSPGADYGYTF.

This chain uses TRBV6-6 with TRBJ1-5, with D possibly being TRBD1 (6 bases). The V and J ends lost 2 bases and 7 bases respectively, with 15 bases between them. The CDR3 sequence is 15 residues long. Germline loops: CDR1 MNHNY, CDR2 SVGAGI (reference sequence). The CDR3 here is CASSYGRGREQPQHF. CDR3 nucleotide sequence: TGTGCCAGCAGTTACGGCAGGGGAAGAGAACAGCCCCAGCATTTT.

This rearrangement joins TRBV18 to TRBJ2-7, with no clear D. This CDR3 contains 14 residues. V was shortened by 6 bases and J by 0 bases, with 12 bases between the two germline ends. Per germline, CDR1 KGHSH and CDR2 LQKENI. The CDR3 protein is CASSPGQSSYEQYF. In DNA, the CDR3 is TGTGCCAGCTCTCCTGGCCAATCCTCCTACGAGCAGTACTTC.

The rearrangement uses TRBV5-4 and TRBJ1-1; D may be TRBD1 (5 bases). This CDR3 spans 14 amino acids. V dropped 2 bases and J dropped 1 base, with 9 bases sitting between them. Germline CDR1 reads SGHNT; CDR2 reads YYREEE (reference sequence). CDR3 in amino acids: CASSLGTGNTEAFF. Written as DNA, the CDR3 is TGTGCCAGCAGCTTAGGAACAGGGAACACTGAAGCTTTCTTT.

The table lists this clone with a few counts. The J gene is TRBJ1-2, the V gene TRBV14; possibly TRBD1 for D (5 bases). The germline V gene encodes CDR1 SGHDN and CDR2 FVKESK. V shed 5 bases and J shed 0 bases, with 13 bases lying between them. This CDR3 has 15 amino acids. This chain's CDR3 is CASSLRPGPNYGYTF. The CDR3 DNA follows: TGTGCCAGCAGCTTACGACCGGGACCTAACTATGGCTACACCTTC.

This clone has a single count. This chain joins TRBV7-6 and TRBJ1-1; D gene unclear. Germline assignment: CDR1 SGHVS and CDR2 FNYEAQ. V dropped 6 bases and J dropped 1 base, with 9 bases sitting between them. This CDR3 comprises 13 residues. CDR3 sequence: CASRLGENTEAFF. The CDR3 nucleotides are TGTGCCAGCAGACTGGGAGAGAACACTGAAGCTTTCTTT.